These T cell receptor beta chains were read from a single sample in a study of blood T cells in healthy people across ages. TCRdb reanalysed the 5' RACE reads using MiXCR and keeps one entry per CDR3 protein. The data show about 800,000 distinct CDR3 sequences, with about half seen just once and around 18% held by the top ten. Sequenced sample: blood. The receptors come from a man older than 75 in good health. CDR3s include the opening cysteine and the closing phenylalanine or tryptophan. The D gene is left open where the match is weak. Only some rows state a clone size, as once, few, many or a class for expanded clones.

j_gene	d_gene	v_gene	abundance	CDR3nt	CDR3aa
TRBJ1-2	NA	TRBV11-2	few	TGTGCCAGCAGCTTAGACGGTGCGGCCCCGAACTATGGCTACACCTTC	CASSLDGAAPNYGYTF
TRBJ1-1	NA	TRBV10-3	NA	TGTGCCATCAGTGATGACCGGGGACTTGCTGAAGCTTTCTTT	CAISDDRGLAEAFF
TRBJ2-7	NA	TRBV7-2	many	TGTGCCAGCAGCAAAGAGTGGTCAGGGGCGGTTGAGCAGTACTTC	CASSKEWSGAVEQYF
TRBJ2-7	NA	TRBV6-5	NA	TGTGCCAGCAGTCAGCGACGAGGAGGGGTCTACGAGCAGTACTTC	CASSQRRGGVYEQYF
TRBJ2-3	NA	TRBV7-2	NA	TGTGCCAGCAGCTTAAATAGGAATGCAGATACGCAGTATTTT	CASSLNRNADTQYF
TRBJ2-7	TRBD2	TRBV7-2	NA	TGTGCCAGCAGCTTAGGTGGCGGGAGGGCCTACAATGAGCAGTACTTC	CASSLGGGRAYNEQYF
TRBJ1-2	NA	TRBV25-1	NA	TGTGCCAGCAGTGAGGGACACGGTACTTATGGCTACACCTTC	CASSEGHGTYGYTF
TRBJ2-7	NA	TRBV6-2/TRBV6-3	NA	TGTGCCGCATCCGCAGGCACCTACGAGCAGTACTTC	CAASAGTYEQYF
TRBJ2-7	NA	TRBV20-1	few	TGCAGCGTTAGGGGCGAGCAGTACTTC	CSVRGEQYF
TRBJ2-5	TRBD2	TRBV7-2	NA	TGTGCCAGCAGCTTCCTATGGACTAGCGGGAGGGCCTCCTACAATAAGCAGTACTTC	CASSFLWTSGRASYNKQYF
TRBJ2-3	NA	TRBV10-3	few	TGTGCCATCAGTACGACAAAGATAGATACGCAGTATTTT	CAISTTKIDTQYF
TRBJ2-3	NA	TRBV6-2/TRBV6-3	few	TGTGCCAGCAAAACGGGCCTAACCACAGATACGCAGTATTTT	CASKTGLTTDTQYF
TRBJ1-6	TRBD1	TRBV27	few	TGTGCCAGCACATGGGGACAGGGGAATTCACCCCTCCACTTT	CASTWGQGNSPLHF
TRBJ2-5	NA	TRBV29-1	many	TGCAGCGGGGGCGTCGTGTTGGAGACCCAGTACTTC	CSGGVVLETQYF
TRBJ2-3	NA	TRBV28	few	TGTGCCAGCAGTTCGCCTACAGGGCTAGATACGCAGTATTTT	CASSSPTGLDTQYF
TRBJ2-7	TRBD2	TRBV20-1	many	TGCAGTGCTAGAAACCGACTAGCTCCCCGGGACGAGCAGTACTTC	CSARNRLAPRDEQYF
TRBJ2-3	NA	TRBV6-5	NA	TGTGCCAGCAGGCAGACCCACAGCACAGATACGCAGTATTTT	CASRQTHSTDTQYF